The 28 T cell receptor beta chains below come from one sample, sequenced in a study of B cell selection in AIRE deficiency (dated by TCRdb to the late 2010s). For sorting, regulatory T cells were defined as CD4+CD25hiCD127low/negative cells. Receptors were amplified or captured by the immunoSEQ multiplex PCR assay. Here the immuneACCESS table is served through TCRdb, limited to in-frame sequences with V and J called. Missing clones are a known gap in these copies; in checked studies unresolved V genes cover under half, and the rest lacks a known reason. The sample yields tens of thousands of clones; about nine tenths were counted once. Clones ranked in the top ten supply roughly 1.4% of the sample. What was sequenced was CD4+CD25+ Tregs sorted from PBMCs. These receptors were obtained from a human donor in good health.

The CDR3 DNA reads as TGCGCCAGCAGTGGTTACGGAGGGGGGATCCAAGAGACCCAGTACTTC. This encodes CASSGYGGGIQETQYF. The J gene is TRBJ2-5, the V gene TRBV10-2; D possibly matches TRBD1 or TRBD2 (6 bases each). The CDR3 consists of 16 residues. Between the trimmed V and J ends, which lost 4 bases and 1 base, there was a span of 16 bases. The germline gives CDR1 WSHSY, CDR2 SAAADI.

The genes are TRBV6-6 and TRBJ1-6; maybe TRBD1 (5 bases). V shed 2 bases and J shed 6 bases, with 11 bases lying between them. The CDR3 consists of 15 residues. Germline CDR1 reads MNHNY; CDR2 reads SVGAGI (reference sequence). CDR3 loop: CASSYRGGANSPLHF. The DNA for the CDR3 is TGTGCCAGCAGTTACCGGGGAGGGGCTAATTCACCCCTCCACTTT.

This clone is a singleton in its sample. The rearrangement joins TRBV29-1 to TRBJ1-1; D unresolved. CDR1 is SQVTM and CDR2 is ANQGSEA in the germline V gene. V lost 4 bases and J lost 2, with 11 bases in between. This CDR3 region has 13 residues. The CDR3 is CSVVRSSNTEAFF. The CDR3 DNA reads as TGCAGCGTTGTTCGCAGTTCTAACACTGAAGCTTTCTTT.

V and J are TRBV5-8 and TRBJ1-5; the D is unclear. The CDR3 is 14 residues long. Per germline, CDR1 SGHTS and CDR2 YDEGEE. Trimming took 3 bases from V and 7 from J, leaving 14 bases between them. CDR3 sequence: CASSSFEGGQPQHF. CDR3 nucleotides: TGTGCCAGCAGCTCGTTCGAGGGCGGACAGCCCCAGCATTTT. The entire variable domain, with the rest obtained from reference TRBV5-8 and TRBJ1-5, is as follows: EAGVTQSPTHLIKTRGQQATLRCSPISGHTSVYWYQQALGLGLQFLLWYDEGEERNRGNFPPRFSGRQFPNYSSELNVNALELEDSALYLCASSSFEGGQPQHFGDGTRLSIL.

The CDR3 reads CASSGLLDYEQYF. CDR3 bases: TGCGCCAGCAGTGGACTCCTGGACTACGAGCAGTACTTC. The gene calls are TRBV10-1 and TRBJ2-5; D remains unclear. TRBJ2-7 matches the DNA end more closely, so the J call is doubtful. CDR1 WNHNN and CDR2 SYGVQD come from the germline V gene (reference sequence). The CDR3 is 13 residues long.

V gene TRBV10-3 combines with J gene TRBJ1-1; D unresolved. This CDR3 has 13 residues. Germline CDR1 reads ENHRY; CDR2 reads SYGVKD. V dropped 0 bases and J dropped 7 bases, with 9 bases sitting between them. Here the CDR3 reads CAISESWSLEAFF. The CDR3 coding sequence is TGTGCCATCAGTGAGTCATGGTCACTTGAAGCTTTCTTT.

V usage is TRBV27 and J usage is TRBJ2-2; possibly TRBD1 or TRBD2 for D (5 bases each). The CDR3 contains 16 residues. Germline CDR1 and CDR2: MNHEY and SMNVEV (reference sequence). Trimming took off 1 base at V and 1 base at J, with 10 bases between the two ends. CDR3: CASSLYGTVNTGELFF. The DNA for the CDR3 is TGTGCCAGCAGTTTATATGGGACGGTGAACACCGGGGAGCTGTTTTTT.

V gene TRBV6-1 combines with J gene TRBJ1-1; 9 bases agree with TRBD1. In germline, CDR1 is MNHNS, CDR2 SASEGT. Germline trimming cut 5 bases from V and 6 bases from J; bases unmatched to any gene: 4. The CDR3 runs to 13 residues. As DNA, the CDR3 is TGTGCCAGCAGTCGGGACAGGGACTCTGAAGCTTTCTTT. This encodes CASSRDRDSEAFF.

The chain links TRBV6-4 to TRBJ1-2; D perhaps matches TRBD1 (5 bases). Per the germline V gene, CDR1 is MRHNA and CDR2 is SNTAGT. Trimming stripped 4 bases from V and 8 bases from J, with 17 bases between. This CDR3 spans 14 amino acids. In nucleotides, the CDR3 is TGTGCCAGCAGTGTGGTCTGGGCAGGGCAAGGCTACACCTTC. Protein sequence: CASSVVWAGQGYTF.

The sample holds a few counts of this clone. The chain employs TRBV5-4 and TRBJ2-3, with 14 positions matching TRBD2. The CDR3 runs to 17 residues. V trimming: 0 bases; J trimming: 10 bases; junction bases outside the gene matches: 10. The germline V gene encodes CDR1 SGHNT and CDR2 YYREEE (reference sequence). The CDR3 DNA follows: TGTGCCAGCAGCTTGGGGGGACTAGCGGGAGCAGTGGATCCGCAGTATTTT. Translation gives CASSLGGLAGAVDPQYF.

The gene calls are TRBV5-6 and TRBJ1-1; D is undetermined. Germline CDR1 reads SGHDT; CDR2 reads YYEEEE. The CDR3 extends over 15 amino acids. V was pared by 0 bases and J by 4 bases, with 13 bases between. The CDR3 nucleotides are TGTGCCAGCAGCTTGGCCCGGAGGGTTAGCACTGAAGCTTTCTTT. Protein: CASSLARRVSTEAFF.

In its sample, this clone was seen once. This chain connects TRBV7-9 to TRBJ2-7; D is perhaps TRBD1 (6 bases). Germline V gene data show CDR1 as SEHNR and CDR2 as FQNEAQ (reference sequence). The V end was cut by 3 bases, the J end by 3 bases, with 9 bases between. This CDR3 comprises 13 residues. The chain's CDR3 is CASSFRDNYEQYF. CDR3 coding DNA: TGTGCCAGCAGCTTTCGGGACAACTACGAGCAGTACTTC.

The chain recombines TRBV6-6 with TRBJ1-2, with D tentatively TRBD1 (5 bases). Trimming pared 4 bases from V and 10 bases from J, leaving 10 bases between. The germline CDR1 and CDR2 sequences are MNHNY and SVGAGI (reference sequence). The CDR3 spans 11 residues. The DNA of the CDR3 is TGTGCCAGCAGTTTGGGACCGACCTACACCTTC. Amino acids: CASSLGPTYTF.

The chain is built from TRBV4-2 and TRBJ2-1; maybe TRBD1 (5 bases). Trimming cost V 6 bases and J 5 bases, with 11 bases left between them. CDR1 LGHNA and CDR2 YNFKEQ come from the germline V gene. The CDR3 has 13 residues. The CDR3 loop reads CASRETVHNEQFF. CDR3 DNA: TGTGCCAGCAGAGAGACAGTGCACAATGAGCAGTTCTTC.

The chain joins TRBV7-8 to TRBJ2-7, with 12 bases identical to TRBD2. CDR1 and CDR2 (germline): SGHVS, FQNEAQ. This CDR3 is built from 18 residues. The J segment lost 5 bases and the V segment lost 0 bases, leaving 11 bases of the junction unmatched. CDR3 sequence reads: CASSLAPGLAGGVHEQYF. The DNA of the CDR3 is TGTGCCAGCAGCTTAGCCCCAGGGCTAGCGGGAGGGGTCCACGAGCAGTACTTC.

V usage is TRBV6-6 and J usage is TRBJ2-1, with D perhaps TRBD1 (6 bases). Germline CDR1 and CDR2: MNHNY and SVGAGI (reference sequence). This CDR3 is built from 14 residues. Trimming cost V 5 bases and J 8 bases, with 16 bases left between them. CDR3 in amino acids: CASSPPWGLDEQFF. In DNA form, the CDR3 reads TGTGCCAGCAGTCCCCCTTGGGGGCTCGATGAGCAGTTCTTC.

The chain links TRBV9 to TRBJ2-2; 12 nucleotides agree with TRBD2. Germline V lookup: CDR1 SGDLS, CDR2 YYNGEE. This CDR3 spans 18 amino acids. The ends lost 3 bases at V and 4 bases at J; junction bases unmatched: 10. The CDR3 DNA is TGTGCCAGCAGCGCCCACTCAGGACTAGCGGGGTTCACCGGGGAGCTGTTTTTT. Protein sequence: CASSAHSGLAGFTGELFF.

The J gene is TRBJ1-1, the V gene TRBV9; a weak D match, TRBD1 (5 bases). Germline V gene sequence: CDR1 SGDLS, CDR2 YYNGEE. With 7 bases removed from V and 1 base from J, the gap between germline ends came to 11 bases. CDR3 size: 13 residues. This CDR3 reads CASARGRNTEAFF. CDR3 nucleotide sequence: TGTGCCAGCGCTCGGGGCAGGAACACTGAAGCTTTCTTT.

This rearrangement joins TRBV10-3 to TRBJ1-1; 9 bases line up with TRBD1. Germline CDR1 ENHRY, CDR2 SYGVKD. There are 14 residues in the CDR3. V lost 2 bases to trimming and J lost 6 bases; unmatched junction nucleotides: 4. As DNA, the CDR3 is TGTGCCATCAGTGAGGGGACAGGGAGGGCTGAAGCTTTCTTT. Protein: CAISEGTGRAEAFF.

The V and J genes are TRBV29-1 and TRBJ2-1; D tentatively reads TRBD1 or TRBD2 (6 bases each). The CDR3 totals 13 residues. The V end lost 7 bases, the J end lost 0 bases, and 10 bases lay between the germline ends. CDR1 SQVTM and CDR2 ANQGSEA come from the germline V gene. The CDR3: CSAGGRSYNEQFF. The CDR3 DNA reads as TGCAGCGCCGGGGGCCGCTCCTACAATGAGCAGTTCTTC.

This clone has only a few counts. The V gene is TRBV2, the J gene TRBJ2-2; D might be TRBD2 (6 bases). The length of the CDR3 is 15 residues. Trimming stripped 4 bases from V and 6 bases from J, with 15 bases between. Germline assignment: CDR1 SNHLY and CDR2 FYNNEI. This chain's CDR3 is CASSGGRYSPGELFF. The CDR3 nucleotides read TGTGCCAGCAGTGGGGGGAGGTATTCCCCCGGGGAGCTGTTTTTT.

This chain connects TRBV7-9 to TRBJ1-2, with 8 positions matching TRBD1. The CDR3 has 15 residues. Germline V gene data show CDR1 as SEHNR and CDR2 as FQNEAQ (reference sequence). The J segment lost 4 bases and the V segment lost 5 bases, leaving 9 bases of the junction unmatched. CDR3 amino acids: CASSEQDRALYGYTF. CDR3 coding DNA: TGTGCCAGCAGCGAACAGGACAGGGCTCTCTATGGCTACACCTTC. The full variable domain, in which reference TRBV7-9 and TRBJ1-2 provide the parts outside the CDR3, is DTGVSQNPRHKITKRGQNVTFRCDPISEHNRLYWYRQTLGQGPEFLTYFQNEAQLEKSRLLSDRFSAERPKGSFSTLEIQRTEQGDSAMYLCASSEQDRALYGYTFGSGTRLTVV.

The rearrangement joins TRBV9 to TRBJ2-7; tentatively, D is TRBD1 or TRBD2 (6 bases each). Trimming cost V 0 bases and J 3 bases, with 13 bases left between them. The CDR3 sequence is 15 residues long. The V gene's germline CDR1 is SGDLS and CDR2 YYNGEE. CDR3 region: CASSVVWGALYEQYF. The DNA for the CDR3 is TGTGCCAGCAGCGTAGTATGGGGGGCTCTCTACGAGCAGTACTTC.

The V call is TRBV4-1, the J call TRBJ2-1; 14 bases are a match to TRBD2. Germline V gene data show CDR1 as MGHRA and CDR2 as YSYEKL. This CDR3 comprises 18 residues. The V segment lost 0 bases and the J segment 6 bases; nucleotides outside the gene matches: 7. CDR3 protein: CASSQEPGLAGEPNEQFF. The CDR3 DNA reads as TGCGCCAGCAGCCAAGAACCGGGACTAGCGGGAGAACCCAATGAGCAGTTCTTC.

The chain has TRBV5-1 and TRBJ1-1, with a weak D call TRBD1 (5 bases). Trimming removed 0 bases at V and 1 base at J, with 10 bases between. From germline, CDR1 is SGHRS and CDR2 YFSETQ. This CDR3 contains 15 residues. Here the CDR3 DNA reads TGCGCCAGCAGCTTGGCCGGCAGGGAGAACACTGAAGCTTTCTTT. Its protein product is CASSLAGRENTEAFF. The full variable domain, completed using reference TRBV5-1 and TRBJ1-1, is KAGVTQTPRYLIKTRGQQVTLSCSPISGHRSVSWYQQTPGQGLQFLFEYFSETQRNKGNFPGRFSGRQFSNSRSEMNVSTLELGDSALYLCASSLAGRENTEAFFGQGTRLTVV.

V and J are TRBV7-9 and TRBJ2-5; possible D gene TRBD2, 6 bases. The CDR3 runs to 14 residues. The ends were cut back, 5 bases at V and 2 bases at J, with 12 bases in the middle. Germline V CDR1 and CDR2: SEHNR, FQNEAQ (reference sequence). The CDR3 nucleotides read TGTGCCAGCAGCACTAAGGGACTTCAAGAGACCCAGTACTTC. This sequence encodes CASSTKGLQETQYF.

The chain links TRBV7-2 to TRBJ2-3; TRBD2 matches at 12 bases. The CDR3 sequence is 18 residues long. From germline, CDR1 is SGHTA and CDR2 FQGNSA. Trimming removed 3 bases from V and 4 bases from J; junction bases left unmatched: 11. The CDR3 bases are TGTGCCAGCAGCTTGGCTAGCGGGGGGGCCGGGTATTCAGATACGCAGTATTTT. As protein: CASSLASGGAGYSDTQYF.

The rearrangement joins TRBV9 to TRBJ1-2; a weak D match, TRBD1 (6 bases). The V gene's germline CDR1 is SGDLS and CDR2 YYNGEE. The CDR3 length is 17 residues. Trimming removed 0 bases at V and 4 bases at J, with 19 bases between. CDR3 residues: CASSVESWTVRGYGYTF. In nucleotides, the CDR3 is TGTGCCAGCAGCGTAGAATCCTGGACAGTTCGAGGCTATGGCTACACCTTC.